This T cell receptor beta chain is drawn from a study of beta chain features in type 1 diabetes. Study information: Healthy donors, compared against patients, showed similar age, gender and cell yields. Study-wide findings and caveats: Cells with high TCR expression could be over-represented when cDNA is sequenced.

Each of the CD4+ naive, central memory, regulatory and stem cell-like memory populations was sorted via CD45RO/CCR7/CD25/CD127/CD95/CD27. This clone appeared a few times. Its antigen is still unknown. Expressed TCRB transcripts were sequenced because the entire RNA isolate underwent reverse transcription. Sequenced naive, central memory and regulatory T cell samples produced an average of about 3.57 million reads. Here immunoSEQ multiplex PCR was the method, and the copy in TCRdb shows in-frame clones only, minus some. Among 150,000 to 190,000 clones, under 9.5% were seen once, and the ten largest hold 0.5% to 0.65%. Germline assignment: CDR1 SGHTA and CDR2 FQGNSA. Deletions cut 5 bases from V and 3 bases from J, with 14 bases between. The CDR3 runs to 14 residues.

The sequence was obtained from a man younger than 35 in good health. The sample consisted of central memory CD4+ T cells from blood. V usage is TRBV7-2 and J usage is TRBJ2-7; weak D call: TRBD2 (6 bases). The CDR3 spells CASSANQAGYEQYF. CDR3 nucleotides: TGTGCCAGCAGCGCCAACCAAGCGGGCTACGAGCAGTACTTC.